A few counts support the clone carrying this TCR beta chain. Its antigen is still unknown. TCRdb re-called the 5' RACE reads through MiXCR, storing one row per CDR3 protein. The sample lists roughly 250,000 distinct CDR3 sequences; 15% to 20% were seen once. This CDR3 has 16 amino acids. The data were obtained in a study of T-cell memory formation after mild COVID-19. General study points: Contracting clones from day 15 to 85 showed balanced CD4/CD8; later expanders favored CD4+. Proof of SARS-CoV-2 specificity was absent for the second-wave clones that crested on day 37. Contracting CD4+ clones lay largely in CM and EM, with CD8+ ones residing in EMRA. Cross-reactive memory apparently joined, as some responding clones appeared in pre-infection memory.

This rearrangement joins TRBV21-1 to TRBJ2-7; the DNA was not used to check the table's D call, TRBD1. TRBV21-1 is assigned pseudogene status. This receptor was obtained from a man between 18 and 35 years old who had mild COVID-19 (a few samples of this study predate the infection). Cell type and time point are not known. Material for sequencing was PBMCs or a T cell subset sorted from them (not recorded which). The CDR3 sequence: CASSLERWTPSYEQYF. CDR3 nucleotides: TGTGCCAGCAGCCTAGAAAGGTGGACACCGTCCTACGAGCAGTACTTC.